The present entry profiles one T cell receptor beta chain with its context. CDR3 length: 12 amino acids. Germline V gene lookup returns CDR1 MNHEY and CDR2 SVGEGT. V gave up 4 bases and J gave up 13 bases; unmatched junction bases: 5. Assay used: immunoSEQ multiplex PCR; TCRdb lists only in-frame clones, some missing. The data contain 110,000 to 150,000 clones, 85% to 95% of them singletons. The record originates from a study of T cell responses to AZD1222 COVID-19 vaccine. The specimen comprised peripheral blood, sampled on day 0 of AZD1222 vaccination. This clonotype originated in an adult in good health. The rearrangement uses TRBV6-2 or TRBV6-3 and TRBJ2-1; 9 bases align to TRBD2. For the CDR3, the DNA is TGTGCCAGCAGTTTAGCTAGCGGGGTTCAGTTCTTC. Its translation is CASSLASGVQFF.